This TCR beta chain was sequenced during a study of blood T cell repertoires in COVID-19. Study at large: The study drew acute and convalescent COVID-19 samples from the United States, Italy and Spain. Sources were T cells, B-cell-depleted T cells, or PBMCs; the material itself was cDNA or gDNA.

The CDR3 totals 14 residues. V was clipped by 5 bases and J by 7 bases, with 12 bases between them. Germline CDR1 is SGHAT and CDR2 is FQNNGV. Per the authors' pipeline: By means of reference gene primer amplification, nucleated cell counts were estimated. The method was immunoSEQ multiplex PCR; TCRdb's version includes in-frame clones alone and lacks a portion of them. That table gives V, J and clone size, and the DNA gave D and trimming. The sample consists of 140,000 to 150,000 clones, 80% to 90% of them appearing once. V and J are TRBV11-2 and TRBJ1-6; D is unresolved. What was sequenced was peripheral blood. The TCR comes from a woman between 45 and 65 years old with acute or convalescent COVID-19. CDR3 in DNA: TGTGCCAGCAGCCACCGCCGGAGGAATTCACCCCTCCACTTT. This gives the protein CASSHRRRNSPLHF.